These 5 T cell receptor beta chains were all obtained from the same sample, sequenced in a study of TIL therapy for anti-PD-1-resistant metastatic lung cancer. This sample's time point: pre-treatment sample, taken before nivolumab and TIL therapy. Pleural nodules or supraclavicular lymph nodes made up most of the excised metastases sampled. Sequencing used immunoSEQ v3. The data were produced by immunoSEQ multiplex PCR, yet TCRdb's version contains in-frame clones alone and is incomplete. This table holds over 10,000 clones, approximately 66% found once. The source was tumor tissue, collected at baseline. Every receptor here comes from a woman aged 30-79 years with non-small cell lung cancer.

V is TRBV19 and J is TRBJ1-5, with D uncertain. This CDR3 contains 14 residues. The germline V gene has CDR1 LNHDA and CDR2 SQIVND (reference sequence). V lost 4 bases and J 0 bases, leaving 7 bases between the germline ends. The DNA for the CDR3 is TGTGCCAGTAGTACCCCAGATAGCAATCAGCCCCAGCATTTT. Encoded protein: CASSTPDSNQPQHF.

V usage is TRBV4-3 and J usage is TRBJ1-1; unclear D gene. Trimming took off 0 bases at V and 11 bases at J, with 7 bases between the two ends. From germline, CDR1 is LGHNA and CDR2 YSLEER. This CDR3 spans 11 amino acids. CDR3 DNA sequence: TGCGCCAGCAGCCAAGATCCTGCGGCTTTCTTT. The encoded protein is CASSQDPAAFF.

CDR3 DNA sequence: TGTGCCAGCAGCTTGGACGCGGGGGGGATCCAAGAGACCCAGTACTTC. Translated: CASSLDAGGIQETQYF. This rearrangement joins TRBV5-4 to TRBJ2-5; 9 positions match TRBD2. CDR1 and CDR2 from the germline V gene are SGHNT and YYREEE (reference sequence). This CDR3 has 16 residues. Trimming cost V 0 bases and J 1 base; bases outside gene matches: 4.

The chain uses TRBV5-4 and TRBJ2-3, with 7 bases identical to TRBD2. CDR1 is SGHNT and CDR2 is YYREEE in the germline V gene (reference sequence). The CDR3 has 15 amino acids. The ends lost 7 bases at V and 5 bases at J; junction bases unmatched: 13. The CDR3 DNA follows: TGTGCCAGCGGTGTTTGGGGAGGGCCGGGAGATACGCAGTATTTT. Translation gives CASGVWGGPGDTQYF.

The count of this clone is one. J is TRBJ2-2 and V is TRBV19; 10 bases are shared with TRBD1. The V segment lost 4 bases and the J segment 7 bases; nucleotides outside the gene matches: 6. This CDR3 is built from 15 residues. Germline CDR1 is LNHDA and CDR2 is SQIVND (reference sequence). The CDR3 DNA reads TGTGCCAGTAGTAACCGACAGGGGGCCGGCGGGGAGCTGTTTTTT. Amino acid sequence: CASSNRQGAGGELFF.